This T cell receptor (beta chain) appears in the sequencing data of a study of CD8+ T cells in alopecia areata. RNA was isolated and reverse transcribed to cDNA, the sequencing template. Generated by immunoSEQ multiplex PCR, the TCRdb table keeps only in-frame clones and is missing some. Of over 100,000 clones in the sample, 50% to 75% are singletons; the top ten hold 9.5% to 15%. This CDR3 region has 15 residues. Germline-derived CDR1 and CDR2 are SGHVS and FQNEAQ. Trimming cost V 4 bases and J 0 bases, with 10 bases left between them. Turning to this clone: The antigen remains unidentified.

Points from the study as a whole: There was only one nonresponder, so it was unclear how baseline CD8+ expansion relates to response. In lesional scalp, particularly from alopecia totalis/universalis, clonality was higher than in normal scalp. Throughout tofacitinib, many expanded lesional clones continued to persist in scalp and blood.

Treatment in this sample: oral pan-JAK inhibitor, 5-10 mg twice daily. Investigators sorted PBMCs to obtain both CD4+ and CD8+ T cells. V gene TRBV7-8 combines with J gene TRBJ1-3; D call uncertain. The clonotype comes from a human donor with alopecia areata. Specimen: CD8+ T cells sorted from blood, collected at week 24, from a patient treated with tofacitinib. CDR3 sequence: CASSSETGSGNTIYF. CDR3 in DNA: TGTGCCAGCAGCTCGGAGACGGGCTCTGGAAACACCATATATTTT.